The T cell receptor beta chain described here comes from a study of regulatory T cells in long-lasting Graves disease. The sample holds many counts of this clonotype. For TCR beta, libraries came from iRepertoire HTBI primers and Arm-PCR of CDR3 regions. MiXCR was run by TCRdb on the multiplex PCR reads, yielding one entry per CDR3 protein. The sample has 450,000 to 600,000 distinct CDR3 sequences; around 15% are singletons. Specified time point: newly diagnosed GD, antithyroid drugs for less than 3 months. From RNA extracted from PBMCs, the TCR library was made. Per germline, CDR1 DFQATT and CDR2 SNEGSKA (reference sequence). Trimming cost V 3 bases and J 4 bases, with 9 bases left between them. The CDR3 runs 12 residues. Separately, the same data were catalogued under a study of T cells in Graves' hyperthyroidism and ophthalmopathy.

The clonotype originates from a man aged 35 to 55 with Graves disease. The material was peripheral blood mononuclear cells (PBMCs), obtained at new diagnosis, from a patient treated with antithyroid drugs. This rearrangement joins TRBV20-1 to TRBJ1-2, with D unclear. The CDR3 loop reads CSARSEGYGYTF. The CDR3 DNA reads TGCAGTGCTAGGTCGGAGGGCTATGGCTACACCTTC.